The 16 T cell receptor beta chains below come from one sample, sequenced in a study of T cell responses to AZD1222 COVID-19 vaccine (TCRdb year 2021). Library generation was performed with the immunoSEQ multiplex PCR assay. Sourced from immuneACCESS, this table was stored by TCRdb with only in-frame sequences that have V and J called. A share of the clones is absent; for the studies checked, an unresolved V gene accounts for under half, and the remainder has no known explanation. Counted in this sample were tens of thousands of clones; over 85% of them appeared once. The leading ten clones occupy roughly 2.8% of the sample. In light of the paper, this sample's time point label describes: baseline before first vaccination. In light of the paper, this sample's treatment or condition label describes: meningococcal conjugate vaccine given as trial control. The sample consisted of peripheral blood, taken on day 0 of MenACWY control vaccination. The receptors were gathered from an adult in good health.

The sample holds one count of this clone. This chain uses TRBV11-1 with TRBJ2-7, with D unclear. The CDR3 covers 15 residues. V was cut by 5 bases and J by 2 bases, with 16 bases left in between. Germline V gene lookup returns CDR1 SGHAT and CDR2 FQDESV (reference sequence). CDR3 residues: CASSPNPGVTYEQYF. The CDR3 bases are TGTGCCAGCAGCCCCAACCCTGGGGTTACCTACGAGCAGTACTTC.

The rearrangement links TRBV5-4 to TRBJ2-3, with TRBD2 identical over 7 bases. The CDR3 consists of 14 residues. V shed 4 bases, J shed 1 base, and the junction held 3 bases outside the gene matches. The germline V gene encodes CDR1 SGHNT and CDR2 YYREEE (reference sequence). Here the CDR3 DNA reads TGTGCCAGCAGCGCACGGGGGGGCACAGATACGCAGTATTTT. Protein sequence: CASSARGGTDTQYF. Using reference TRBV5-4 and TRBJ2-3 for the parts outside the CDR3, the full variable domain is ETGVTQSPTHLIKTRGQQVTLRCSSQSGHNTVSWYQQALGQGPQFIFQYYREEENGRGNFPPRFSGLQFPNYSSELNVNALELDDSALYLCASSARGGTDTQYFGPGTRLTVL.

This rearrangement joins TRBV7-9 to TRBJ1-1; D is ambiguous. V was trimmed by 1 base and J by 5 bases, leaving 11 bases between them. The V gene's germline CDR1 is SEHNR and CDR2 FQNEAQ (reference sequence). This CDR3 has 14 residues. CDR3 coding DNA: TGTGCCAGCAGCTTAGAGTTGACAAATACTGAAGCTTTCTTT. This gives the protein CASSLELTNTEAFF. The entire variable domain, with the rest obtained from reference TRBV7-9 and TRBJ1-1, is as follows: DTGVSQNPRHKITKRGQNVTFRCDPISEHNRLYWYRQTLGQGPEFLTYFQNEAQLEKSRLLSDRFSAERPKGSFSTLEIQRTEQGDSAMYLCASSLELTNTEAFFGQGTRLTVV.

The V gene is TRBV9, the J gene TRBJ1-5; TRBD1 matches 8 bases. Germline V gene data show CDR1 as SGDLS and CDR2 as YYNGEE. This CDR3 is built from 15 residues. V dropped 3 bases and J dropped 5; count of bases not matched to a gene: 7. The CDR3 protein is CASSGGQGGDQPQHF. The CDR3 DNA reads TGTGCCAGCAGCGGAGGACAGGGCGGCGATCAGCCCCAGCATTTT.

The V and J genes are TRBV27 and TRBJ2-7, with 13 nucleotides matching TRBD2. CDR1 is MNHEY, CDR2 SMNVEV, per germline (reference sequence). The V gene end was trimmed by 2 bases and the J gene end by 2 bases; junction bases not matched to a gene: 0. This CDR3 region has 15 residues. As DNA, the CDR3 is TGTGCCAGCAGTTTAGGGACTAGCGGGGCCTACGAGCAGTACTTC. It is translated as CASSLGTSGAYEQYF.

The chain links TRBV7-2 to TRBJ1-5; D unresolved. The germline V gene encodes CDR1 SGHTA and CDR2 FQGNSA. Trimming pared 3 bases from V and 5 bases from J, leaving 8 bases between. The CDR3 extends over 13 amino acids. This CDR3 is CASSLRGDQPQHF. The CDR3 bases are TGTGCCAGCAGCTTGCGAGGAGATCAGCCCCAGCATTTT.

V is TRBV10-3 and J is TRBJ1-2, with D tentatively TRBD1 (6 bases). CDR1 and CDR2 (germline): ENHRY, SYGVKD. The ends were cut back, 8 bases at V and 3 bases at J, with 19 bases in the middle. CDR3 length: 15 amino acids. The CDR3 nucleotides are TGTGCCATCGGACAAAGGGGGGTAGTTGACTATGGCTACACCTTC. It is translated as CAIGQRGVVDYGYTF.

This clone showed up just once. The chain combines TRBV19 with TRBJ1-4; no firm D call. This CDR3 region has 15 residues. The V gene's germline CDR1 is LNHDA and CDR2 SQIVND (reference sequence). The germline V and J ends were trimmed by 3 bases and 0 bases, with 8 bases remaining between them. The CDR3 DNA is TGTGCCAGTAGTATTAGGAAAACAACTAATGAAAAACTGTTTTTT. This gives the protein CASSIRKTTNEKLFF. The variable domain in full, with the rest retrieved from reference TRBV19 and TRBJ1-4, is DGGITQSPKYLFRKEGQNVTLSCEQNLNHDAMYWYRQDPGQGLRLIYYSQIVNDFQKGDIAEGYSVSREKKESFPLTVTSAQKNPTAFYLCASSIRKTTNEKLFFGSGTQLSVL.

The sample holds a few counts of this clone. CDR3 residues: CASSPVTGGFQPQHF. The CDR3 coding sequence is TGTGCCAGCTCCCCTGTAACAGGGGGGTTTCAGCCCCAGCATTTT. J is TRBJ1-5 and V is TRBV18; 8 nucleotides match TRBD1. The CDR3 is 15 residues long. Germline V gene data show CDR1 as KGHSH and CDR2 as LQKENI. The ends lost 6 bases at V and 6 bases at J; junction bases unmatched: 10.

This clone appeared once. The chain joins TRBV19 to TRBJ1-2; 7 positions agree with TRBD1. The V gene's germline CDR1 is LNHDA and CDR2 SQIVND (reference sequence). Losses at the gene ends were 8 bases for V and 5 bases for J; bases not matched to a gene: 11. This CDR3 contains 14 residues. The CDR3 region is CASSSQTGSYGYTF. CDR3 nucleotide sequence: TGTGCCAGTTCGTCACAGACAGGGTCGTATGGCTACACCTTC.

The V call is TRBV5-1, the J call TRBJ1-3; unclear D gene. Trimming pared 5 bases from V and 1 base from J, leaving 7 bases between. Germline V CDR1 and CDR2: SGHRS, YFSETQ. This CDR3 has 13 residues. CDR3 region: CASRRSSGNTIYF. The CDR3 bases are TGCGCCAGCAGGAGGTCGTCTGGAAACACCATATATTTT.

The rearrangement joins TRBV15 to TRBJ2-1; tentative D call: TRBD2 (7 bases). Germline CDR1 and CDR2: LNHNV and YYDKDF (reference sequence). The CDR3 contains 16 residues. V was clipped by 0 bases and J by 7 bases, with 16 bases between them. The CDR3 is CATSRDAGAGRNEQFF. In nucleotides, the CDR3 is TGTGCCACCAGCAGAGATGCGGGGGCGGGTAGGAATGAGCAGTTCTTC.

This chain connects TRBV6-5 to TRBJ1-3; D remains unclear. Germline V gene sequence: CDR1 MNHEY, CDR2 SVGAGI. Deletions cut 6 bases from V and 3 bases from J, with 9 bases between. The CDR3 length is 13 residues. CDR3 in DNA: TGTGCCAGCAGACCGGGGTATGGAAACACCATATATTTT. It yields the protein CASRPGYGNTIYF.

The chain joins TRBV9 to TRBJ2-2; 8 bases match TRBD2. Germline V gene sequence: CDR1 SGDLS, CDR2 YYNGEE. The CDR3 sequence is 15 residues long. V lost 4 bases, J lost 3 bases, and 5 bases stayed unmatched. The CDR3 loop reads CASSPGTSDTGELFF. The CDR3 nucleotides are TGTGCCAGCAGCCCTGGGACTAGTGACACCGGGGAGCTGTTTTTT.

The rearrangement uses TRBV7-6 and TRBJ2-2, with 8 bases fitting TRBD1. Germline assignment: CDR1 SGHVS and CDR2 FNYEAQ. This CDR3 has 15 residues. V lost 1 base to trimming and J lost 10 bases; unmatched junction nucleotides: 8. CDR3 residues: CASSLGGGQGQELFF. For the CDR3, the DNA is TGTGCCAGCAGCTTAGGGGGAGGACAGGGTCAGGAGCTGTTTTTT.

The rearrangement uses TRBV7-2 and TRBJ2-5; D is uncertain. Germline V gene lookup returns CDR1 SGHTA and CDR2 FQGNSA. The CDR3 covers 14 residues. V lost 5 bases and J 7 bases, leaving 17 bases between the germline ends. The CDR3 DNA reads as TGTGCCAGCAGCCTTCCTAAGGGTTATGGGACCCAGTACTTC. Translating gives CASSLPKGYGTQYF.